This TCR beta chain comes out of a study of OX40 agonist ivuxolimab in advanced cancers. Background on the study: Clinicians treated patients with ivuxolimab, an agonistic anti-OX40 (CD134) antibody. Approximately 40% of patients had received prior checkpoint inhibitor therapy. Three patients had partial responses: one hepatocellular carcinoma, two cutaneous melanoma.

Method: immunoSEQ multiplex PCR; TCRdb's copy keeps in-frame clones and lacks some. The table includes fewer than 85,000 clones, about 87% detected once. V shed 1 base and J shed 1 base, with 5 bases lying between them. Looked up from germline, CDR1 is SGHNT and CDR2 is YYREEE (reference sequence). The CDR3 sequence is 14 residues long. This clone has only one observation. The clonotype originates from an adult with an advanced solid tumor such as melanoma, head and neck, liver or kidney cancer. The chain couples TRBV5-4 to TRBJ2-2; D is uncertain. The specimen was CD4+ or CD8+ T cells sorted from blood, collected in a trial of the OX40 agonist ivuxolimab. As DNA, the CDR3 is TGTGCCAGCAGCTTGCGCGGGAACACCGGGGAGCTGTTTTTT. Translating gives CASSLRGNTGELFF.